This TCR beta chain was observed in a study of blood T cell repertoires in COVID-19. Study at large: Italy, Spain and the United States were the sources of the convalescent and acute COVID-19 samples.

The assay was immunoSEQ multiplex PCR, and TCRdb's table has in-frame clones only and misses some. The table includes some 150,000 clones, roughly 84% detected once. In its sample, this clone was seen once. The ends were cut back, 0 bases at V and 3 bases at J, with 7 bases in the middle. The CDR3 is 13 amino acids. Germline V gene sequence: CDR1 SGHRS, CDR2 YFSETQ. The chain employs TRBV5-1 and TRBJ2-7, with D hard to call. What was sequenced was PBMCs or T cells enriched from blood (not recorded which). The sequence was obtained from a man aged 50-60 years who had recovered from COVID-19. The CDR3 here is CASSLAGSYEQYF. DNA of the CDR3: TGCGCCAGCAGCTTGGCCGGTAGCTACGAGCAGTACTTC. Filled out from reference TRBV5-1 and TRBJ2-7, the complete variable domain reads KAGVTQTPRYLIKTRGQQVTLSCSPISGHRSVSWYQQTPGQGLQFLFEYFSETQRNKGNFPGRFSGRQFSNSRSEMNVSTLELGDSALYLCASSLAGSYEQYFGPGTRLTVT.